These 31 T cell receptor beta chains were all obtained from the same sample, sequenced in a study of T cells in Graves' hyperthyroidism and ophthalmopathy. RNA transcripts were the template for amplifying TCR beta CDR3 regions. A set of HTBI primers served as the primers for a first-round RT-PCR of the TCR CDR3. From the multiplex PCR reads, TCRdb called clonotypes with MiXCR, one entry per CDR3 protein. The sample comprises roughly 330,000 distinct CDR3 sequences, 15% to 20% of which are singletons, and approximately 35% rests with the top ten. The sample was blood. The origin of the receptors is a man aged 25-45 years with Graves' hyperthyroidism.

The V call is TRBV29-1, the J call TRBJ2-3; D gene ambiguous. The CDR3 extends over 16 amino acids. CDR1 SQVTM and CDR2 ANQGSEA come from the germline V gene. V shed 6 bases and J shed 4 bases, with 23 bases lying between them. The CDR3 sequence: CSVLLPGYRGPDTQYF. DNA for the CDR3: TGCAGCGTCCTCCTCCCGGGCTACCGCGGCCCAGATACGCAGTATTTT.

This clonotype was recorded many times. The chain is built from TRBV24-1 and TRBJ2-3, with 8 positions matching TRBD2. The CDR3 is 16 amino acids. Unmatched junction bases numbered 11, after V lost 9 bases and J lost 1 base. Per the germline V gene, CDR1 is KGHDR and CDR2 is SFDVKD. CDR3 residues: CATDPNWREGTDTQYF. As DNA, the CDR3 is TGTGCCACCGACCCGAACTGGCGGGAGGGCACAGATACGCAGTATTTT.

The chain is built from TRBV7-2 and TRBJ2-6; D not certain. Germline V gene data show CDR1 as SGHTA and CDR2 as FQGNSA. The ends were cut back, 1 base at V and 3 bases at J, with 1 base in the middle. The CDR3 is 13 amino acids. CDR3 in DNA: TGTGCCAGCAGCTTAGATGGGGCCAACGTCCTGACTTTC. Protein product: CASSLDGANVLTF.

The rearrangement links TRBV19 to TRBJ2-5, with D possibly matching TRBD1 (6 bases). The V end was cut by 8 bases, the J end by 5 bases, with 15 bases between. Germline CDR1 is LNHDA and CDR2 is SQIVND (reference sequence). This CDR3 is 13 amino acids long. The CDR3 sequence: CASRIPGVETQYF. CDR3 nucleotides: TGTGCCAGTCGAATCCCAGGGGTGGAGACCCAGTACTTC.

This clonotype came up many times. This sequence joins TRBV7-3 and TRBJ2-3, with D uncertain. V was pared by 3 bases and J by 6 bases, with 7 bases between. This CDR3 spans 12 amino acids. The V gene's germline CDR1 is SGHTA and CDR2 FQGTGA. This CDR3 is CASSFSSDTQYF. Here the CDR3 DNA reads TGTGCCAGCAGCTTTAGCTCTGATACGCAGTATTTT.

The V and J genes are TRBV3-1 and TRBJ1-3; the D is unclear. Germline CDR1 and CDR2: LGHDT and YNNKEL (reference sequence). The CDR3 is 13 amino acids. V dropped 6 bases and J dropped 8 bases, with 14 bases sitting between them. This chain's CDR3 is CASSRGVKDTIYF. The CDR3 region has the DNA TGTGCCAGCAGTCGCGGGGTGAAGGACACCATATATTTT.

J is TRBJ2-1 and V is TRBV5-1; tentatively, D is TRBD2 (6 bases). Trimming took 1 base from V and 8 from J, leaving 16 bases between them. The germline gives CDR1 SGHRS, CDR2 YFSETQ. This CDR3 region has 15 residues. This chain's CDR3 is CASSLTGAIRDEQFF. DNA for the CDR3: TGCGCCAGCAGCTTGACGGGAGCCATCCGGGATGAGCAGTTCTTC.

Remarks on this clonotype: A much larger clone lies one base from this, so it may be a read error. The V call is TRBV7-9, the J call TRBJ2-7, with 12 nucleotides matching TRBD1. CDR1 and CDR2 (germline): SEHNR, FQNEAQ (reference sequence). The CDR3 runs 15 residues. The CDR3 region is CASTDPGQGAYEQHF. CDR3 coding DNA: TGTGCCAGCACGGATCCGGGACAGGGGGCCTACGAGCAGCACTTC.

As for this clonotype: A much larger clone sits a single nucleotide away, making a read error possible. The CDR3 is CACSWGWHTEAFF. The CDR3 DNA reads TGCGCCTGCAGCTGGGGGTGGCACACTGAAGCTTTCTTT. The chain uses TRBV5-1 and TRBJ1-1; D perhaps matches TRBD1 (5 bases). The germline V gene has CDR1 SGHRS and CDR2 YFSETQ. The CDR3 covers 13 residues.

This clonotype has at least ten counts. The rearrangement links TRBV20-1 to TRBJ2-7; D is perhaps TRBD1 or TRBD2 (5 bases each). This CDR3 contains 12 residues. V lost 5 bases and J lost 4, with 12 bases in between. Germline CDR1 DFQATT, CDR2 SNEGSKA (reference sequence). The CDR3 bases are TGCAGTGCTGGGGACGACTTGTACGAGCAGTACTTC. Encoded protein: CSAGDDLYEQYF.

This clonotype came up many times. The chain is built from TRBV20-1 and TRBJ1-2; possibly TRBD1 for D (5 bases). Trimming removed 3 bases at V and 5 bases at J, with 13 bases between. CDR1 and CDR2 (germline): DFQATT, SNEGSKA (reference sequence). The CDR3 sequence is 13 residues long. CDR3 coding DNA: TGCAGTGCTAGGCCCAGAGACAGATATGGCTACACCTTC. This translates into CSARPRDRYGYTF.

This clonotype was counted ten times or more. This sequence joins TRBV30 and TRBJ2-5; a possible D gene is TRBD2 (6 bases). This CDR3 has 16 amino acids. Germline V gene data show CDR1 as GTSNPN and CDR2 as SVGIG (reference sequence). Deletions cut 3 bases from V and 5 bases from J, with 22 bases between. CDR3 nucleotides: TGTGCCTGGAGCTCTAACCCCTATTGGGGGGTGGAGACCCAGTACTTC. Residues: CAWSSNPYWGVETQYF.

Note on this clonotype: A much larger clonotype is one base distant, so this may be a read error. This sequence joins TRBV2 and TRBJ2-2, with D hard to call. The germline V gene encodes CDR1 SNHLY and CDR2 FYNNEI. Trimming shortened V by 4 bases and J by 0 bases, and 12 bases separated the two germline ends. This CDR3 is built from 16 residues. CDR3 sequence: CASSATRPPNTGELFF. In nucleotides, the CDR3 is TGTGCCAGCAGTGCTACACGACCCCCGAACACCGGGGAGCTGTTTTTT.

This rearrangement joins TRBV6-2 or TRBV6-3 to TRBJ1-4; no reliable D call. CDR1 and CDR2 from the germline V gene are MNHEY and SVGEGT. CDR3 size: 14 residues. With 6 bases removed from V and 2 bases from J, the gap between germline ends came to 10 bases. CDR3 coding DNA: TGTGCCAGCAGCCCCCTCGCGACTAATGAAAAACTGTTTTTT. Protein sequence: CASSPLATNEKLFF.

This rearrangement joins TRBV10-3 to TRBJ2-3, with TRBD2 identical over 9 bases. The trim removed 0 bases at V and 3 bases at J, leaving 1 base unmatched. The germline CDR1 and CDR2 sequences are ENHRY and SYGVKD. The CDR3 extends over 15 amino acids. CDR3 protein: CAISESTSGTDTQYF. The CDR3 DNA reads TGTGCCATCAGTGAGTCAACTAGCGGGACAGATACGCAGTATTTT.

This clonotype was seen only a few times. The chain uses TRBV4-1 and TRBJ2-1; 8 nucleotides match TRBD2. CDR1 MGHRA and CDR2 YSYEKL come from the germline V gene. The CDR3 contains 19 residues. Germline trimming cut 0 bases from V and 0 bases from J; bases unmatched to any gene: 10. CDR3: CASSQDLFSGESSYNEQFF. The CDR3 bases are TGCGCCAGCAGCCAAGATCTCTTTAGCGGGGAGAGCTCCTACAATGAGCAGTTCTTC.

This clonotype was recorded many times. The chain recombines TRBV11-2 with TRBJ2-7; D is uncertain. Trimming removed 1 base from V and 2 bases from J, with 15 bases in between. CDR1 is SGHAT, CDR2 FQNNGV, per germline. CDR3 length: 16 residues. The CDR3 DNA is TGTGCCAGCAGCTTAGGTGGATGGCAGACCCCCTACGAGCAGTACTTC. Its protein product is CASSLGGWQTPYEQYF.

In this sample, this clonotype turned up many times. The CDR3 loop reads CASSPRQGNQPQHF. CDR3 sequence (DNA): TGTGCCAGCAGTCCTCGACAGGGCAATCAGCCCCAGCATTTT. The gene calls are TRBV6-9 and TRBJ1-5, with D possibly being TRBD1 (6 bases). V lost 5 bases and J 2 bases, leaving 10 bases between the germline ends. Germline CDR1 reads MNHGY; CDR2 reads SVAAGI. CDR3 length: 14 amino acids.

This clonotype was seen at least ten times. The chain carries TRBV5-1 and TRBJ2-7; no definite D call. The V gene lost 4 bases and the J gene lost 4 bases, with 9 bases spanning the gap. The CDR3 contains 12 residues. Germline CDR1 and CDR2: SGHRS and YFSETQ. The CDR3, as DNA: TGCGCCAGCAGCATAATGGGGTACGAGCAGTACTTC. It specifies CASSIMGYEQYF. The entire variable domain, with the rest obtained from reference TRBV5-1 and TRBJ2-7, is as follows: KAGVTQTPRYLIKTRGQQVTLSCSPISGHRSVSWYQQTPGQGLQFLFEYFSETQRNKGNFPGRFSGRQFSNSRSEMNVSTLELGDSALYLCASSIMGYEQYFGPGTRLTVT.

In its sample, this clonotype was seen many times. J is TRBJ1-4 and V is TRBV7-9, with D possibly being TRBD1 (5 bases). CDR1 is SEHNR and CDR2 is FQNEAQ in the germline V gene (reference sequence). The CDR3 length is 15 residues. V was shortened by 5 bases and J by 6 bases, with 16 bases between the two germline ends. CDR3 residues: CASSPLGADDEKLFF. The CDR3 coding sequence is TGTGCCAGCAGCCCGCTAGGGGCGGACGATGAAAAACTGTTTTTT. Full variable domain (rest looked up from reference TRBV7-9 and TRBJ1-4): DTGVSQNPRHKITKRGQNVTFRCDPISEHNRLYWYRQTLGQGPEFLTYFQNEAQLEKSRLLSDRFSAERPKGSFSTLEIQRTEQGDSAMYLCASSPLGADDEKLFFGSGTQLSVL.

This clonotype has just a few counts. The V and J genes are TRBV20-1 and TRBJ2-3, with D possibly TRBD2 on 6 matching bases. The CDR3 consists of 15 residues. Trimming left V 2 bases short and J 0 bases short, with 12 bases between. Germline V gene data show CDR1 as DFQATT and CDR2 as SNEGSKA (reference sequence). CDR3 loop: CSARPRLGSTDTQYF. Written as DNA, the CDR3 is TGCAGTGCTAGACCCCGACTAGGGAGCACAGATACGCAGTATTTT.

The chain links TRBV6-2 or TRBV6-3 to TRBJ2-1, with D tentatively TRBD2 (5 bases). Trimming cost V 10 bases and J 15 bases, with 22 bases left between them. The CDR3 loop spans 12 amino acids. CDR1 and CDR2 (germline): MNHEY, SVGEGT. The CDR3 loop is CATAERRLPGFF. Here the CDR3 DNA reads TGTGCCACCGCGGAAAGGAGGCTACCTGGGTTCTTC.

This clonotype has just a few counts. The chain has TRBV20-1 and TRBJ2-3; no firm D call. V was clipped by 3 bases and J by 3 bases, with 7 bases between them. Germline assignment: CDR1 DFQATT and CDR2 SNEGSKA (reference sequence). CDR3 length equals 12 residues. CDR3 DNA: TGCAGTGCTAGCACACAGACAGATACGCAGTATTTT. Translated, it gives CSASTQTDTQYF.

About this clonotype itself: It may be a read error: a sequence one base away is much more abundant. The chain is built from TRBV12-3 or TRBV12-4 and TRBJ2-1; a possible D gene is TRBD1 (6 bases). CDR3 length equals 12 residues. V was trimmed by 8 bases and J by 6 bases, leaving 11 bases between them. The CDR3 sequence is CASWTEGNEQFF. The CDR3 DNA sequence: TGTGCCAGCTGGACAGAAGGCAATGAGCAGTTCTTC.

This clonotype was counted at least ten times. The rearrangement links TRBV7-9 to TRBJ2-5; TRBD1 might be the D (5 bases). CDR3 length: 13 amino acids. The germline CDR1 and CDR2 sequences are SEHNR and FQNEAQ (reference sequence). With 4 bases removed from V and 7 bases from J, the gap between germline ends came to 13 bases. The CDR3, as DNA: TGTGCCAGCAGCTACTCGACAGAAGGGACCCAGTACTTC. Translation: CASSYSTEGTQYF. Supplemented by reference TRBV7-9 and TRBJ2-5, the full variable domain reads DTGVSQNPRHKITKRGQNVTFRCDPISEHNRLYWYRQTLGQGPEFLTYFQNEAQLEKSRLLSDRFSAERPKGSFSTLEIQRTEQGDSAMYLCASSYSTEGTQYFGPGTRLLVL.

This clonotype turned up a few times. The chain is built from TRBV5-1 and TRBJ2-3, with 7 bases lining up with TRBD2. The V segment lost 4 bases and the J segment 5 bases; nucleotides outside the gene matches: 10. Germline CDR1 is SGHRS and CDR2 is YFSETQ. The CDR3 totals 15 residues. CDR3 DNA sequence: TGCGCCAGCAGCGGTCGCGAGCGGGGTTTAGATACGCAGTATTTT. Its protein is CASSGRERGLDTQYF.

This clonotype appeared a few times. The chain recombines TRBV4-1 with TRBJ2-1, with D possibly TRBD2 on 5 matching bases. V gave up 0 bases and J gave up 8 bases, with 14 bases separating them. The CDR3 consists of 15 residues. CDR1 and CDR2 (germline): MGHRA, YSYEKL. The CDR3 loop is CASSQDVSASYEQFF. CDR3 coding DNA: TGCGCCAGCAGCCAAGACGTTTCGGCTAGCTATGAGCAGTTCTTC.

This clonotype came up once. The CDR3: CASSLGGRGQYF. Written as DNA, the CDR3 is TGTGCCAGCAGCTTAGGAGGGAGAGGCCAGTATTTT. The J gene is TRBJ2-3, the V gene TRBV11-2; TRBD2 is a possible D gene (5 bases). This CDR3 is built from 12 residues. Germline loops: CDR1 SGHAT, CDR2 FQNNGV. V lost 1 base, J lost 12 bases, and 11 bases lay in between.

This clonotype was counted at least ten times. The rearrangement uses TRBV14 and TRBJ2-3; D remains ambiguous. The V and J ends lost 3 bases and 1 base respectively, with 5 bases between them. The CDR3 runs to 13 residues. Per germline, CDR1 SGHDN and CDR2 FVKESK. The DNA of the CDR3 is TGTGCCAGCAGCCAGATTGGCACAGATACGCAGTATTTT. Its translation is CASSQIGTDTQYF.

The CDR3 DNA is TGTGCCACCAGTGACGGGGGCCTCTTGGATTCACCCCTCCACTTT. Translated, it gives CATSDGGLLDSPLHF. The rearrangement uses TRBV24-1 and TRBJ1-6; tentatively, D is TRBD1 (6 bases). Germline CDR1 reads KGHDR; CDR2 reads SFDVKD. Deletions cut 4 bases from V and 8 bases from J, with 14 bases between. CDR3 length: 15 amino acids.

The chain links TRBV5-1 to TRBJ2-5, with TRBD2 matching over 13 bases. The V segment lost 4 bases and the J segment 11 bases; nucleotides outside the gene matches: 5. Germline CDR1 reads SGHRS; CDR2 reads YFSETQ. The CDR3 sequence is 13 residues long. CDR3 bases: TGCGCCAGCAGCCCTGGACTAGCGGGAGCTCAGTACTTC. It encodes CASSPGLAGAQYF.